This T cell receptor beta chain was identified in a study of somatic mutations in cytotoxic T cells in rheumatoid arthritis. Researchers isolated CD4+ and CD8+ cells by positive magnetic bead selection and then checked their purity by flow cytometry. Assay used: immunoSEQ multiplex PCR; TCRdb lists only in-frame clones, some missing. Of more than 11,000 clones in the sample, around 78% are singletons; the top ten hold 6.5% to 7.5%. V lost 2 bases to trimming and J lost 4 bases, with 6 bases between them. The CDR3 is 13 residues long. The germline gives CDR1 SGHDN, CDR2 FVKESK. The rearrangement joins TRBV14 to TRBJ2-1, with D possibly TRBD1 on 5 matching bases. The sequencing sample was made of CD8+ T cells sorted from blood. The clonotype was recovered from an adult with rheumatoid arthritis. The CDR3 nucleotides are TGTGCCAGCAGCCAAAAGGGGTACAATGAGCAGTTCTTC. Amino acids: CASSQKGYNEQFF.